This T cell receptor beta chain derives from a study of blood T cell repertoires in COVID-19 (dated by TCRdb to the early 2020s). Broadly, across the study: Collaborator samples came from the United States, Italy and Spain and covered acute and convalescent phases of COVID-19. The repertoires were released in a freely available public database meant as a resource for research on the immune response to SARS-CoV-2. The sample metadata nearly always contained a de-identified subject ID, COVID-19 status, age in years and sex. Samples were obtained from the ongoing ImmuneRACE study (first 160 participants) and from 1,254 subjects provided by 6 global collaborators. Where available, HLA class I and class II types were obtained from metadata supplied by the sample provider rather than from assay-based typing. The material from the prospective study consisted of cDNA or gDNA derived from T cells, B-cell-depleted T cells, or PBMCs. The dataset comprised deeply sampled blood TCRbeta repertoires from subjects exposed to, actively infected with, or recovered from COVID-19. Here is what the overall study found, with its caveats: How much clinical and demographic metadata was included differed by source and by participant, and the metadata was provided uncurated.

One collaborating source in Seattle enrolled patients while the patients were actively infected and followed the patients over time throughout the course of disease. Whole blood was collected in K2EDTA tubes by collaborating institutions according to the institutions' own protocols. For TCRbeta analysis, collaborator samples were shipped as frozen whole blood, as isolated PBMCs, or as DNA extracted from either sample type. The CDR3, cysteine through phenylalanine, is 17 amino acids long. Just the 51-base CDR3 DNA is kept, in frame starting at base 1. The germline V gene (reference sequence) supplies CDR1 SEHNR and CDR2 FQNEAQ. Unmatched junction bases come to 5, with V trimmed by 1 base and J by 6 bases. TCRbeta CDR3 regions were amplified from genomic DNA by means of the immunoSEQ Assay, a bias-controlled multiplex PCR. As for the authors' bioinformatics: Within the assay, amplification of reference gene primers was used to estimate how many nucleated cells each sample contained. To quantify the absolute abundance of each unique TCRbeta CDR3 rearrangement, sequence reads were collapsed and filtered. Productive Simpson clonality was computed per sample as the square root of Simpson's diversity index over productive rearrangements. Drawn from immuneACCESS, this table holds only the in-frame rearrangements with V and J called that TCRdb kept. Clones are partly lost; checked studies trace under half to an unresolved V gene and leave the rest unexplained. D and trimming were read from the DNA, whereas the V and J calls and clone size are those reported in that table. The sample contains a few hundred thousand clones, roughly 84% of them found a single time. Clones ranked in the top ten supply 0.87% of the sample.

This clone came up once. No cognate antigen has been identified for it. Nothing much larger sits one base from this clone, and base qualities are not available. The V and J segments used are TRBV7-9 and TRBJ2-1; 14 bases in between match TRBD2. The receptor was isolated from a human donor with COVID-19, enrolled during active disease. The donor label of this sample is uncertain. Sequenced sample: peripheral blood. The DNA reads TGTGCCAGCAGCTTAGATGCGGGGACTAGCGGGAGCAATGAGCAGTTCTTC. Its amino acids are CASSLDAGTSGSNEQFF.